Below, 21 T cell receptor beta chains from the same sample are listed, as sequenced in a study of tissue T cells after allogeneic stem cell transplantation. TCRdb's copy holds only in-frame clones and misses some; the assay was immunoSEQ multiplex PCR. The sample has some 7,700 clones, roughly half seen once. Time point described: mouse harvest day 7 after allogeneic transplant. Tail vein injection delivered 10^7 T-cell-depleted bone marrow cells and 10^6 splenic CD5+ T cells. The sequenced sample consisted of gut tissue. These receptors originate from a female BALB/c mouse given C57BL/6 T cells with graft-versus-host disease after an allogeneic hematopoietic cell transplant.

There are a few counts of this clone. The germline and genes are mouse ones. Coverage ceases 1 residue before the CDR3 finishes, and the germline J gene fills in the end. This rearrangement joins TRBV26 to TRBJ2-7; 7 nucleotides align to TRBD1. Germline loops: CDR1 KGHPV, CDR2 FQNQEV (reference sequence). This CDR3 contains 14 residues. Germline trimming cut 4 bases from V and 0 bases from J; bases unmatched to any gene: 3. The sequenced part of the CDR3 DNA is TGTGCCAGCAGTCCCCGGGACAGCTCCTATGAACAGTAC. Its protein is CASSPRDSSYEQY. The CDR3 in its entirety is CASSPRDSSYEQYF.

Concerning this clone itself: Each gene name is a mouse one. The read finishes 1 residue shy of the CDR3 end, and the germline J gene is used to complete it. The chain is built from TRBV26 and TRBJ1-6; D unclear. TRBJ1-6 is marked as an open reading frame, function uncertain. V lost 8 bases and J 5 bases, leaving 4 bases between the germline ends. The CDR3 contains 11 residues. In germline, CDR1 is KGHPV, CDR2 FQNQEV (reference sequence). This chain's CDR3 is CASGDNSPLYF. The covered CDR3 bases are TGTGCCAGCGGCGATAATTCGCCCCTCTAC.

This clone has a handful of counts. Mouse germline and gene names are used. The DNA read from the CDR3 is TGCTCCAGCAGTCAAACAGGTCCCAACGAAAGATTATTT. Translated: CSSSQTGPNERLF. In full, the CDR3 is CSSSQTGPNERLFF. This chain links TRBV23 with TRBJ1-4; no DNA check was done on the table's D call, TRBD1. The read stops 1 residue short of the end of the CDR3; the missing end is completed from the germline J gene. The CDR3 length is 14 residues. Germline loops: CDR1 KGHTA, CDR2 FQNQQP.

This clone was found a few times. Gene and germline names: mouse. The read terminates 1 residue ahead of where the CDR3 ends, so the germline J gene completes it. Other DNA sequences in this sample translate to the same CDR3. The chain has TRBV26 and TRBJ1-2; 7 bases map to TRBD1. V shed 2 bases, J shed 0 bases, and the junction held 0 bases outside the gene matches. CDR1 KGHPV and CDR2 FQNQEV come from the germline V gene (reference sequence). This CDR3 comprises 14 residues. CDR3: CASSLGQANSDYTF. The CDR3 bases that were read are TGTGCCAGCAGTCTGGGACAGGCAAACTCCGACTACACC.

In this sample, this clone turned up once. These gene names are mouse names. The missing CDR3 end, 1 residue past where the read stops, is filled in from the germline J gene. The chain combines TRBV26 with TRBJ2-7; D is undetermined. Germline-derived CDR1 and CDR2 are KGHPV and FQNQEV (reference sequence). The CDR3 totals 12 residues. V lost 2 bases to trimming and J lost 4 bases, with 6 bases between them. The CDR3: CASSLTSYEQYF. Partial CDR3 DNA: TGTGCCAGCAGTCTGACGAGTTATGAACAGTAC.

On this clone: The listed genes are named as in mouse. The read comes to an end 1 residue before the CDR3 does, leaving the germline J gene to fill in the end. J is TRBJ2-7 and V is TRBV1, with D perhaps TRBD2 (5 bases). The ends were cut back, 1 base at V and 6 bases at J, with 7 bases in the middle. The CDR3 runs 12 residues. Germline CDR1 is NSQYPW and CDR2 is LRSPGD (reference sequence). The CDR3 protein is CTCSAVGVEQYF. The DNA read from the CDR3 is TGCACCTGCAGTGCAGTTGGGGTTGAACAGTAC.

Details on this clone: Mouse gene names apply. The sequence runs out 1 residue before the end of the CDR3; the remainder is reconstructed from the germline J gene. In the same sample, other DNA sequences code for this CDR3. This chain links TRBV1 with TRBJ1-2; a weak D match, TRBD1 (6 bases). CDR3 length: 14 amino acids. The V gene's germline CDR1 is NSQYPW and CDR2 LRSPGD (reference sequence). Trimming cost V 3 bases and J 1 base, with 9 bases left between them. CDR3 bases read: TGCACCTGCAGTGCCCGGGACAAAAACTCCGACTACACC. Translating gives CTCSARDKNSDYT. The CDR3 as a whole reads CTCSARDKNSDYTF.

Regarding this clone: Gene names follow the mouse nomenclature. The read terminates 1 residue ahead of where the CDR3 ends, so the germline J gene completes it. V and J are TRBV12-2 and TRBJ2-4; tentative D call: TRBD1 (5 bases). Trimming pared 0 bases from V and 1 base from J, leaving 7 bases between. This CDR3 has 14 amino acids. Germline assignment: CDR1 SGHLS and CDR2 HYDKME. The CDR3 bases that were read are TGTGCCAGCTCTCTCCAGGGCGGTCAAAACACCTTGTAC. Protein sequence: CASSLQGGQNTLY. The full CDR3 is CASSLQGGQNTLYF.

In its sample, this clone is medium-sized. The genes and germline here are from mouse. The read halts 1 residue ahead of the CDR3 end, with the missing end drawn from the germline J gene. This chain uses TRBV19 with TRBJ1-1; 7 bases map to TRBD1. Losses at the gene ends were 1 base for V and 0 bases for J; bases not matched to a gene: 6. This CDR3 is built from 16 residues. CDR1 is FNHDT and CDR2 is SITEND in the germline V gene (reference sequence). The CDR3 bases that were read are TGTGCCAGCAGTATACTCGGGACAGATGCAAACACAGAAGTCTTC. This sequence encodes CASSILGTDANTEVF. The full CDR3 sequence reads CASSILGTDANTEVFF.

To note about this clone: Gene names and germline refer to mouse. Sequencing ends 1 residue short of the CDR3 end; the germline J gene provides the rest. The chain combines TRBV26 with TRBJ2-7, with 11 bases identical to TRBD2. From germline, CDR1 is KGHPV and CDR2 FQNQEV (reference sequence). V was clipped by 4 bases and J by 7 bases; unmatched bases: 6. The CDR3 totals 14 residues. The DNA read from the CDR3 is TGTGCCAGCAGTCCCGGACTGGGGGGTCGGGAACAGTAC. Amino acid sequence: CASSPGLGGREQY. The CDR3 reads in full as CASSPGLGGREQYF.

This clone counts as medium-sized. The gene names given are mouse names. The CDR3 goes on 1 residue after the read ends, and that part is filled in from the germline J gene. The chain joins TRBV2 to TRBJ2-7, with 7 bases matching TRBD2. The CDR3 totals 14 residues. Germline CDR1 reads LGHNA; CDR2 reads YSYQKL. After removal of 0 bases from V and 4 bases from J, the junction contained 3 bases not matched to a gene. The CDR3 is CASSQEWGEYEQYF. Partial CDR3 DNA: TGTGCCAGCAGCCAAGAATGGGGGGAGTATGAACAGTAC.

This clone is classed as large. Gene names are the mouse ones. The read finishes 1 residue shy of the CDR3 end, and the germline J gene is used to complete it. V gene TRBV1 combines with J gene TRBJ2-7; D tentatively fits TRBD1 or TRBD2 (5 bases each). Trimming removed 0 bases from V and 4 bases from J, with 7 bases in between. The CDR3 runs to 13 residues. The V gene's germline CDR1 is NSQYPW and CDR2 LRSPGD (reference sequence). The CDR3 spells CTCSADRGYEQYF. CDR3 DNA (partial): TGCACCTGCAGTGCAGATCGGGGGTATGAACAGTAC.

Note on this clone: These gene names are mouse names. Coverage ceases 1 residue before the CDR3 finishes, and the germline J gene fills in the end. J is TRBJ2-1 and V is TRBV5; D gene unclear. Germline lookup yields CDR1 LGHNA and CDR2 YNLKQL (reference sequence). This CDR3 region has 12 residues. Trimming stripped 0 bases from V and 6 bases from J, with 3 bases between. This CDR3 is CASSQESAEQFF. The CDR3 DNA, read in part, is TGTGCCAGCAGCCAAGAGAGTGCTGAGCAGTTC.

This clone came up a few times. The listed genes are named as in mouse. The CDR3 is cut off 1 residue early in the read; its end comes from the germline J gene. This chain connects TRBV12-1 to TRBJ2-1; 12 bases are shared with TRBD2. The J segment lost 5 bases and the V segment lost 2 bases, leaving 3 bases of the junction unmatched. Per germline, CDR1 SGHSN and CDR2 HYEKVE. CDR3 size: 15 residues. The CDR3 bases that were read are TGTGCCAGCTCTCCGTGGACTGGGGGGGATGCTGAGCAGTTC. Its protein product is CASSPWTGGDAEQF. In full, the CDR3 reads CASSPWTGGDAEQFF.

This clone was detected only a few times. Genes and germline are mouse. The read falls 1 residue short of the CDR3 end, and the missing part is taken from the germline J gene. The chain carries TRBV3 and TRBJ2-7; possibly TRBD1 for D (5 bases). Germline V lookup: CDR1 SNHLY, CDR2 FYNGKV (reference sequence). V shed 5 bases and J shed 8 bases, with 10 bases lying between them. The CDR3 consists of 11 residues. CDR3 bases read: TGTGCCAGCAGCCTCCGGACAAAACAGTAC. It is translated as CASSLRTKQY. The entire CDR3 protein is CASSLRTKQYF.

Turning to this clone: The germline and genes are mouse ones. The CDR3 end lies 1 residue beyond the end of the read and is filled in from the germline J gene. Other DNA sequences in this specimen translate into the identical CDR3. V and J are TRBV26 and TRBJ2-2; a weak D match, TRBD1 (5 bases). CDR3 length: 14 amino acids. Germline CDR1 KGHPV, CDR2 FQNQEV (reference sequence). V lost 3 bases and J 1 base, leaving 6 bases between the germline ends. The CDR3 region is CASSLGQNTGQLYF. CDR3 DNA, as far as it was read: TGTGCCAGCAGTCTCGGACAAAACACCGGGCAGCTCTAC. The full variable domain, in which reference TRBV26 and TRBJ2-2 provide the parts outside the CDR3, is NSKVIQTPRYLVKGQGQKAKMRCIPEKGHPVVFWYQQNKNNEFKFLINFQNQEVLQQIDMTEKRFSAECPSNSPCSLEIQSSEAGDSALYLCASSLGQNTGQLYFGEGSKLTVL.

As concerns this clone: Gene labels here are mouse ones. Read coverage stops 1 residue before the CDR3 terminus; the germline J gene supplies the remainder. The gene calls are TRBV19 and TRBJ2-5; 12 bases fit TRBD2. Trimming cost V 1 base and J 1 base; bases outside gene matches: 1. From germline, CDR1 is FNHDT and CDR2 SITEND (reference sequence). This CDR3 contains 16 residues. The CDR3 protein is CASSIRDWGDQDTQYF. CDR3 bases read: TGTGCCAGCAGTATAAGGGACTGGGGGGACCAAGACACCCAGTAC.

With respect to this clone: Gene names are mouse gene names. The sequenced fragment ends 1 residue before the CDR3 boundary, so the rest is inferred from the germline J gene. The chain joins TRBV26 to TRBJ1-6, with 7 positions matching TRBD1. TRBJ1-6 is an open reading frame whose function is uncertain. The CDR3 is made up of 14 amino acids. Germline CDR1 and CDR2: KGHPV and FQNQEV (reference sequence). V lost 6 bases, J lost 4 bases, and 3 bases stayed unmatched. The CDR3 spells CASRNRGYNSPLYF. Incomplete CDR3 DNA: TGTGCCAGCAGAAACAGGGGATATAATTCGCCCCTCTAC.

The sample holds a few counts of this clone. The gene symbols are mouse symbols. Sequencing ends 1 residue short of the CDR3 end; the germline J gene provides the rest. Other DNA sequences in this specimen translate into the identical CDR3. The chain has TRBV13-3 and TRBJ1-4; no clear D. V shed 1 base and J shed 4 bases, with 2 bases lying between them. This CDR3 comprises 12 residues. The germline gives CDR1 NNHDY, CDR2 SYVADS. The covered CDR3 bases are TGTGCCAGCAGTGATAACAACGAAAGATTATTT. The encoded protein is CASSDNNERLF. The full CDR3 protein reads CASSDNNERLFF.

A note on this clone: Gene names follow the mouse nomenclature. The read terminates 1 residue before the CDR3 end, so the remaining end is supplied by the germline J gene. The chain is built from TRBV3 and TRBJ2-2, with TRBD1 as a possible D gene (6 bases). This CDR3 has 14 amino acids. Germline V lookup: CDR1 SNHLY, CDR2 FYNGKV (reference sequence). Trimming took 2 bases from V and 4 from J, leaving 8 bases between them. CDR3 bases read: TGTGCCAGCAGCTTACAGGGGCGCACCGGGCAGCTCTAC. This codes for CASSLQGRTGQLY. The complete CDR3 protein is CASSLQGRTGQLYF.

With regard to this clone: The gene names here belong to mouse. Read coverage stops 1 residue before the CDR3 terminus; the germline J gene supplies the remainder. The chain uses TRBV3 and TRBJ1-3; D is ambiguous. Deletions cut 5 bases from V and 2 bases from J, with 4 bases between. Germline V gives CDR1 SNHLY, CDR2 FYNGKV (reference sequence). CDR3 length: 12 amino acids. The CDR3 DNA, read in part, is TGTGCCAGCAGCCGGACTGGAAATACGCTCTAT. Amino acids: CASSRTGNTLY. The full CDR3 protein is CASSRTGNTLYF.